The TCR beta chain under discussion was sequenced for a study of T cell responses to AZD1222 COVID-19 vaccine. Study observations and caveats: Unmutated variant regions reportedly attract nearly half of all spike-specific TCRs.

In the case of this clone: What it binds is not known.

The CDR3 is 16 residues long. Germline assignment: CDR1 LGHNA and CDR2 YSLEER. With V trimmed by 1 base and J by 1 base, 4 bases remained unmatched. The assay was immunoSEQ multiplex PCR, and TCRdb's table has in-frame clones only and misses some. The sample records tens of thousands of clones, 85% to 95% being singletons. This TCR came from an adult who received the AZD1222 COVID-19 vaccine. Sample: peripheral blood, taken 28 days after the second AZD1222 dose. The J gene is TRBJ2-5, the V gene TRBV4-3, with 9 bases that match TRBD2. DNA for the CDR3: TGCGCCAGCAGCCAAGTTCTAGCGGGGACCCAAGAGACCCAGTACTTC. Amino acids: CASSQVLAGTQETQYF.